This T cell receptor beta chain stems from a study of shared clonotypes between healthy human individuals (TCRdb year 2020). Background on the whole study: A couple of women and three men aged 18 to 49 years were included in the cohort. For each donor, three plates each were used for CD4 naive and CD4 memory, two plates were used for CD8 naive, and one plate was used for CD8 memory. To increase sequencing depth and limit assay-specific biases, different laboratories used diverse techniques to prepare libraries and sequence TCR repertoires. The study deeply sequenced blood TCR repertoires of five healthy adults to estimate repertoire size and the extent of clonotype sharing between individuals. Between about 0.85 and 9.5 billion PBMCs per donor were obtained by leukapheresis.

What the work shows at the level of the full study, not this receptor alone: Compared with non-shared clonotypes, clonotypes shared by all four sorted-subset donors had higher generation probabilities. Only blood was sampled, and tissue TCR repertoires likely differ from those in blood. The genetic and exposure-history diversity represented was limited by the small number of donors. Sharing across several donors was observed for around 5% of naive CD4, less than 4% of naive CD8, roughly 2.4% of memory CD4, and around 0.4% of memory CD8 clonotypes. Based on pairwise subsampling, the degree of clonotype sharing among donors was expected to be affected by sequencing depth. Incomplete sequencing was indicated by rarefaction of sorted-subset datasets, despite the large sequencing depth. Naive subsets generally had larger estimated clonotype richness than memory subsets.

V drops 5 bases and J drops 11 bases, leaving 18 bases in between. According to the germline V gene (reference sequence), CDR1 reads SEHNR and CDR2 reads FQNEAQ. The CDR3 runs 13 amino acids, cysteine and phenylalanine included. CDR3 DNA is the only sequence kept; it has 39 bases, read in frame from the first base. Concerning this clone itself: Its cognate antigen has yet to be identified. Qualities for individual bases were not recorded, and no much larger clone is one base off.

CD8 naive samples were obtained by positive selection for CCR7 among CD45RO-negative cells, yielding a CD45RA+CCR7+ population from which TemRA cells were excluded. The donors were healthy, HIV-negative adults with no recently reported acute infections or vaccinations. Every donor was a Caucasian adult residing in Nashville, Tennessee, USA. Blood was collected by leukapheresis, and PBMCs were isolated by Ficoll-Histopaque density gradient centrifugation and then cryopreserved in liquid nitrogen vapor phase. Analytical flow cytometry was used to check the purity and quantity of each magnetically sorted T cell population. From each sorted fraction, genomic DNA was isolated and quantified by UV absorbance on a Nanodrop 2000c. Using the deep immunoSEQ assay, multiplex PCR amplified TCR CDR3 regions from genomic DNA. For each cell subset, the extracted genomic DNA was distributed evenly across all wells of several immunoSEQ 96-well plates, and each plate served as one replicate. For sorted subsets, around 200 ng genomic DNA, equal to tens of thousands of T cell genomes, was loaded into each replicate PCR. The purified libraries were quantified using a Qubit 3.0 fluorometer, sized with a Bioanalyzer 2100, and then quantified again using the KAPA Library Quantification kit. Each immunoSEQ 96-well plate was sequenced on its own single-read 150-cycle Illumina NextSeq 550 flow cell. Per the source publication's procedure: Because the immunoSEQ output included only junctional sequences and no quality scores, the filtering could not be the same as the filtering used for full-length reads. Sequences were annotated with PyIR, a Python wrapper for IgBLAST v1.9, using IMGT germline references to assign V/J genes and CDR3. Reads with weak V/J assignments (E-value above 1e-6), missing CDR3, stop codons, out-of-frame junctions, or ambiguous translated residues were removed. V3J clonotypes were defined by identical inferred V gene, J gene, and CDR3 amino acid sequence. Percentage overlap between repertoires was calculated by dividing the number of shared unique clonotypes by the size of the smaller repertoire. Richness of each repertoire was evaluated using RTK rarefaction, the Chao1 estimator, and Recon v2.1 estimates of unobserved clonotypes. OLGA was used to compute generation probabilities for all TCRbeta clonotypes that the gDNA method yielded from a handful of donors. This is the immuneACCESS table as TCRdb keeps it, with only in-frame sequences that have V and J called. A part of the clones is gone; compared with another copy, unresolved V genes explain less than half, and the rest is unexplained. For V, J and clone size, that table is used; D and trimming come from the DNA. The sample table contains about 2.1 million clones; only one count was recorded for around 93% of them. The ten largest make up under 2% of the sample.

This receptor chain uses TRBV7-9 and TRBJ1-1, with TRBD1 tentatively as D gene (5 bases match). Sequencing was done on a sample of naive CD8+ T cells from PBMCs. Explained via the paper, the cell subset or site label denotes: CD45RA+CCR7+. The TCR originated in a man between 18 and 35 years old in good health. Some clones in this sample may be carry-over from other donors' samples. The sequence in DNA is TGTGCCAGCAGCGGAGGGACTCCCGTGGAGGCTTTCTTT. This codes for CASSGGTPVEAFF.